The entry that follows covers one T cell receptor beta chain sequence. The count of this clone is one. This receptor's antigen is unknown. No much larger clone is present one base from it, and per-base qualities are unavailable. Each donor gave one peripheral blood draw, about 110 mL on average, collected into heparinised tubes. Naive, central memory, regulatory and stem cell-like memory CD4+ T cells were sorted on a BD FACSAria II using a panel including CD45RO, CCR7, CD25, CD127, CD95 and CD27. Purity was above 98% for every sorted population. PBMCs were separated immediately by Lymphoprep density gradient centrifugation and were stained directly, without being cultured. So that batch effects would be minimized, each experiment stained and sorted samples in pairs, pairing one healthy donor with one patient. The data stem from a study of beta chain features in type 1 diabetes (dated by TCRdb to 2017 to 2018). For context, the study as a whole: Mean age, gender distribution, total cell number and subset yield did not differ between patients and healthy donors. A total of some 100,000,000 sorted cells were examined across all samples, and a strong correlation was observed between cell number per subset and RNA yield. In the study, TCRB repertoires of sorted circulating CD4+ T cell subsets from recently diagnosed type 1 diabetes patients were compared with those of matched healthy donors. Whereas all 28 donors provided naive and central memory subsets, regulatory and stem cell-like memory subsets were isolated from just 8 patients and roughly 8 healthy donors. General study outcomes and caveats: Because the HLA sub-analyses included only small numbers of individuals, any influence of HLA type on TCRB rearrangement was left unresolved. Shorter templates might have been favored by PCR, but patient and control samples were amplified and corrected together, so both groups would have been affected equally by any skew. At VDJ recombination sites, patients with type 1 diabetes made fewer insertions and deleted more nucleotides, a pattern implying thymic rearrangement abnormalities. Because cDNA rather than genomic DNA was sequenced, highly expressing activated cells could have been over-represented, although no difference in activation and CD3 levels was found between groups. Naive, central memory and regulatory TCRB repertoires appeared to be more alike among patients than among healthy donors. A moderate but significant shortening of TCRB CDR3 length was observed in type 1 diabetes patients in all four CD4+ subsets.

The V end gives up 3 bases and the J end 6 bases, leaving 7 bases in the junction not matched to a gene. The cysteine opens and the phenylalanine closes a CDR3 of 14 amino acids. CDR3 DNA is the only sequence kept; it has 42 bases, read in frame from the first base. CDR1 is given as SGHRS and CDR2 as YFSETQ, both from the germline V gene. The entire amount of isolated RNA was reverse transcribed using the High Capacity cDNA Reverse Transcription Kit, so the sequenced TCRB transcripts were expressed ones. Deep immunoSEQ sequencing was performed on naive, central memory and regulatory T cell samples, with an average of roughly 4 million total reads per sample. Sorted cells were lysed in RLT buffer, and RNA was extracted using DNase-treated RNeasy Micro or Mini kits according to cell number. Each cell subset was processed on its own to prevent cross-contamination, while patient and healthy donor samples were processed together. The immunoSEQ multiplex PCR was used to amplify TCRB sequences from cDNA, generating 87-bp fragments that spanned the CDR3 region. The amplicons were sequenced using the Illumina HiSeq platform. Concerning the study's data processing: PCR bias was corrected computationally using synthetic template baselines, and reads within Hamming distance 2 were collapsed, with unmergeable singletons discarded. Reads were aligned against IMGT so that V, D and J genes, CDR3 length and insertions or deletions at six rearrangement sites could be assigned. Within each subset, clonotype counts were normalized to sorted cell number, and only after that were true diversity and Gini coefficients computed with the tcR R package. The overlap coefficient, calculated on TCRB nucleotide sequences, was used to measure repertoire sharing. Out-of-frame TCRB sequences from naive cells were analyzed as a proxy for the pre-selection repertoire. TCRdb took over this immuneACCESS table, retaining in-frame rearrangements with V and J assigned. Such tables are incomplete; in checked studies, under half of the missing clones stem from an unresolved V gene, and the remainder is unexplained. D and trimming were read from the DNA, whereas the V and J calls and clone size are those reported in that table. Within this sample are approximately 400,000 clones, with around 16% of them counted one time only. The top ten clones comprise about 0.02% of the sample.

What was sequenced was naive CD4+ T cells from blood. Taken with the paper, the label for cell subset or site translates to: true naive CD4+ T cells. The chain employs TRBV5-1 and TRBJ2-7; the junction holds 9 bases that match TRBD1. This TCR came from a young woman in good health. The CDR3 has the sequence CASSSRDREGEQYF. The DNA reads TGCGCCAGCAGCTCCCGGGACAGGGAGGGCGAGCAGTACTTC.